This TCR beta chain came from a study of blood T cell repertoires in COVID-19. Study-wide background: Spain, Italy and the United States supplied samples that represented acute and convalescent COVID-19. The analysed material was cDNA or gDNA that came from T cells, B-cell-depleted T cells, or PBMCs.

In germline, CDR1 is LGHDT, CDR2 YNNKEL (reference sequence). The junction had 12 bases not matched to a gene; V was cut back by 3 bases and J by 0 bases. The CDR3 extends over 19 amino acids. Sequencing was performed with immunoSEQ multiplex PCR; in TCRdb, only in-frame clones are kept and a portion is missing. The sample includes more than 200,000 clones, about nine tenths seen only once; the top ten take just over 0.7%. This sequence joins TRBV3-1 (or the pseudogene TRBV3-2) and TRBJ2-5, with 11 bases matching TRBD2. Sequencing input: peripheral blood. This clonotype originated in a man in his forties with acute or convalescent COVID-19. CDR3 protein: CASSHNPFTGLADQETQYF. The CDR3 DNA sequence: TGTGCCAGCAGCCACAACCCTTTTACGGGACTAGCGGACCAAGAGACCCAGTACTTC.